The 27 T cell receptor beta chains below were found in one sample sequenced in a study of radiation and T cells in renal cell carcinoma. The method was immunoSEQ multiplex PCR; TCRdb's version includes in-frame clones alone and lacks a portion of them. The repertoire holds 100,000 to 150,000 clones, about 88% seen once, with nearly 6% in the top ten. The time point: blood 2 weeks post-SBRT. The treatment is: 15 Gy SBRT to primary tumor, nephrectomy 4 weeks later. The source was blood, collected from a patient whose treatment included radiotherapy and nephrectomy. The receptors stem from a woman aged 70-85 years with renal cell carcinoma.

CDR3 bases: TGTGCCAGTGGGACAGGGGATAACTTTAATTCACCCCTCCACTTT. This sequence encodes CASGTGDNFNSPLHF. The V gene is TRBV19, the J gene TRBJ1-6, with 10 nucleotides matching TRBD1. Germline trimming cut 8 bases from V and 6 bases from J; bases unmatched to any gene: 7. Germline V lookup: CDR1 LNHDA, CDR2 SQIVND (reference sequence). The CDR3 is made up of 15 amino acids.

The V and J genes are TRBV5-1 and TRBJ2-7, with TRBD1 matching 11 bases. The CDR3 is made up of 14 amino acids. Germline assignment: CDR1 SGHRS and CDR2 YFSETQ. The V gene end was trimmed by 4 bases and the J gene end by 5 bases; junction bases not matched to a gene: 5. The CDR3 protein is CASSQGQGAHEQYF. In DNA, the CDR3 is TGCGCCAGCAGCCAAGGACAGGGGGCTCACGAGCAGTACTTC. Based on the CDR3 plus reference TRBV5-1 and TRBJ2-7, the full variable domain is KAGVTQTPRYLIKTRGQQVTLSCSPISGHRSVSWYQQTPGQGLQFLFEYFSETQRNKGNFPGRFSGRQFSNSRSEMNVSTLELGDSALYLCASSQGQGAHEQYFGPGTRLTVT.

The gene calls are TRBV5-1 and TRBJ2-2; 9 bases map to TRBD2. This CDR3 spans 18 amino acids. J lost 4 bases, V lost 4 bases, and 14 bases had no gene match. Germline values: CDR1 SGHRS, CDR2 YFSETQ. The CDR3 spells CASSPLGRGGTVTGELFF. The CDR3 coding sequence is TGCGCCAGCAGCCCCTTAGGGCGGGGGGGCACAGTCACCGGGGAGCTGTTTTTT.

The chain has TRBV7-3 and TRBJ1-5; no firm D call. Looked up from germline, CDR1 is SGHTA and CDR2 is FQGTGA. V shed 2 bases and J shed 4 bases, with 15 bases lying between them. The CDR3 is 16 amino acids. CDR3 amino acids: CASSLRGGPPNQPQHF. In DNA form, the CDR3 reads TGTGCCAGCAGCTTACGGGGAGGACCCCCGAATCAGCCCCAGCATTTT.

The chain carries TRBV5-4 and TRBJ2-7; no firm D call. From germline, CDR1 is SGHNT and CDR2 YYREEE (reference sequence). Trimming shortened V by 0 bases and J by 0 bases, and 13 bases separated the two germline ends. The CDR3 spans 16 residues. Here the CDR3 reads CASSLGAHPSSYEQYF. The CDR3 DNA sequence: TGTGCCAGCAGCTTGGGCGCGCATCCGAGCTCCTACGAGCAGTACTTC.

CDR3 sequence: CASRLTGLEAFF. The CDR3 DNA reads as TGTGCCAGCAGGCTCACAGGGTTGGAAGCTTTCTTT. This sequence joins TRBV2 and TRBJ1-1; tentatively, D is TRBD1 (6 bases). V dropped 6 bases and J dropped 8 bases, with 13 bases sitting between them. Germline V gene lookup returns CDR1 SNHLY and CDR2 FYNNEI. The CDR3 has 12 amino acids.

The chain couples TRBV7-2 to TRBJ2-2, with D unresolved. V was clipped by 1 base and J by 7 bases, with 10 bases between them. CDR3 length: 14 amino acids. CDR1 SGHTA and CDR2 FQGNSA come from the germline V gene. The CDR3, as DNA: TGTGCCAGCAGCTTAGTATTGGGCGACGGGGAGCTGTTTTTT. It is translated as CASSLVLGDGELFF.

The chain combines TRBV2 with TRBJ1-5, with TRBD1 identical over 8 bases. This CDR3 spans 17 amino acids. Germline CDR1 is SNHLY and CDR2 is FYNNEI. Trimming at V came to 1 base and at J to 6 bases, leaving 11 bases not matched to a gene. The CDR3 spells CASSEGPGQGFGQPQHF. DNA of the CDR3: TGTGCCAGCAGTGAAGGACCAGGACAGGGCTTCGGTCAGCCCCAGCATTTT. The full variable domain, in which reference TRBV2 and TRBJ1-5 provide the parts outside the CDR3, is EPEVTQTPSHQVTQMGQEVILRCVPISNHLYFYWYRQILGQKVEFLVSFYNNEISEKSEIFDDQFSVERPDGSNFTLKIRSTKLEDSAMYFCASSEGPGQGFGQPQHFGDGTRLSIL.

The chain combines TRBV6-6 with TRBJ1-2; 8 nucleotides align to TRBD1. CDR1 is MNHNY and CDR2 is SVGAGI in the germline V gene (reference sequence). The CDR3 consists of 13 residues. The V and J ends lost 6 bases and 1 base, in that order; junction bases with no gene match: 1. The CDR3: CASSTGGNYGYTF. Written as DNA, the CDR3 is TGTGCCAGCAGCACAGGGGGTAACTATGGCTACACCTTC.

The chain joins TRBV5-1 to TRBJ2-7, with 10 nucleotides matching TRBD2. Germline-derived CDR1 and CDR2 are SGHRS and YFSETQ. The CDR3 loop spans 16 amino acids. J was trimmed by 0 bases and V by 0 bases; bases with no gene match: 3. Written as DNA, the CDR3 is TGCGCCAGCAGCTTGGGCGGGACTAGCGTCTCCTACGAGCAGTACTTC. Translation gives CASSLGGTSVSYEQYF.

V gene TRBV4-1 combines with J gene TRBJ2-7; the D gene is possibly TRBD1 (6 bases). V lost 0 bases and J 3 bases, leaving 12 bases between the germline ends. Germline V gene lookup returns CDR1 MGHRA and CDR2 YSYEKL. This CDR3 spans 15 amino acids. The CDR3 DNA follows: TGCGCCAGCAGCCAAGACATGAGCAGGGGCTACGAGCAGTACTTC. This codes for CASSQDMSRGYEQYF.

The chain recombines TRBV28 with TRBJ2-3, with 12 bases matching TRBD2. This CDR3 is built from 18 residues. The germline gives CDR1 MDHEN, CDR2 SYDVKM. With V trimmed by 3 bases and J by 2 bases, 9 bases remained unmatched. The CDR3 DNA sequence: TGTGCCAGCAGTTTCACCATCGGACTAGCGGGGACCACAGATACGCAGTATTTT. Translated: CASSFTIGLAGTTDTQYF.

The count of this clone is one. The chain links TRBV30 to TRBJ1-6, with TRBD1 identical over 8 bases. The CDR3 is 15 amino acids. Germline loops: CDR1 GTSNPN, CDR2 SVGIG (reference sequence). J was trimmed by 10 bases and V by 0 bases; bases with no gene match: 8. The CDR3 reads CAWSVSAGGDSPLHF. The CDR3 DNA follows: TGTGCCTGGAGTGTATCGGCAGGGGGCGACTCACCCCTCCACTTT.

The chain combines TRBV9 with TRBJ2-1; 7 nucleotides line up with TRBD1. From germline, CDR1 is SGDLS and CDR2 YYNGEE. This CDR3 comprises 13 residues. Unmatched junction bases numbered 2, after V lost 0 bases and J lost 8 bases. In DNA form, the CDR3 reads TGTGCCAGCAGCGTAGGAGGGGGCGATGAGCAGTTCTTC. Protein sequence: CASSVGGGDEQFF.

The chain is built from TRBV29-1 and TRBJ2-7; 8 bases are shared with TRBD1. V shed 6 bases, J shed 0 bases, and the junction held 4 bases outside the gene matches. The CDR3 runs to 13 residues. Germline V gene lookup returns CDR1 SQVTM and CDR2 ANQGSEA. The CDR3, as DNA: TGCAGCGTGGGGGGACAGGTCTCCTACGAGCAGTACTTC. Translated, it gives CSVGGQVSYEQYF.

The CDR3 region has the DNA TGTGCCAGCAGCTCTGTAGCGGACTCCTACAATGAGCAGTTCTTC. This gives the protein CASSSVADSYNEQFF. V gene TRBV7-2 combines with J gene TRBJ2-1, with a tentative D call TRBD2 (6 bases). The CDR3 loop spans 15 amino acids. Trimming cost V 4 bases and J 0 bases, with 10 bases left between them. Germline V gives CDR1 SGHTA, CDR2 FQGNSA. Full variable domain (outside the CDR3, taken from reference TRBV7-2 and TRBJ2-1): GAGVSQSPSNKVTEKGKDVELRCDPISGHTALYWYRQSLGQGLEFLIYFQGNSAPDKSGLPSDRFSAERTGGSVSTLTIQRTQQEDSAVYLCASSSVADSYNEQFFGPGTRLTVL.

The rearrangement joins TRBV6-5 to TRBJ2-1; D is possibly TRBD2 (6 bases). Germline lookup yields CDR1 MNHEY and CDR2 SVGAGI. This CDR3 is built from 15 residues. Trimming left V 7 bases short and J 0 bases short, with 13 bases between. The CDR3 loop is CASTAGGSSYNEQFF. The CDR3, as DNA: TGTGCCAGCACCGCTGGGGGGAGCTCCTACAATGAGCAGTTCTTC.

This clone was seen only a few times. This sequence joins TRBV28 and TRBJ1-1; D may be TRBD1 (5 bases). Germline CDR1 and CDR2: MDHEN and SYDVKM. This CDR3 has 11 residues. Trimming took 8 bases from V and 6 from J, leaving 10 bases between them. CDR3 sequence (DNA): TGTGCCAGCTACCGGGGGTCTGAAGCTTTCTTT. It yields the protein CASYRGSEAFF. Filled out from reference TRBV28 and TRBJ1-1, the complete variable domain reads DVKVTQSSRYLVKRTGEKVFLECVQDMDHENMFWYRQDPGLGLRLIYFSYDVKMKEKGDIPEGYSVSREKKERFSLILESASTNQTSMYLCASYRGSEAFFGQGTRLTVV.

The chain recombines TRBV2 with TRBJ1-1, with 10 bases fitting TRBD1. This CDR3 spans 14 amino acids. The germline V gene has CDR1 SNHLY and CDR2 FYNNEI. V shed 4 bases, J shed 5 bases, and the junction held 4 bases outside the gene matches. CDR3 bases: TGTGCCAGCAGTGGGGGACAGGGGAGGACTGAAGCTTTCTTT. Amino acid sequence: CASSGGQGRTEAFF.

This clone was recorded a few times. The rearrangement joins TRBV6-1 to TRBJ1-1, with a tentative D call TRBD1 (5 bases). Per germline, CDR1 MNHNS and CDR2 SASEGT. This CDR3 comprises 15 residues. V lost 11 bases, J lost 1 base, and 20 bases lay in between. The CDR3 is CAATRDRRQNTEAFF. The CDR3 DNA reads as TGTGCCGCCACGCGGGACCGAAGACAGAACACTGAAGCTTTCTTT.

This chain connects TRBV4-1 to TRBJ1-4, with D unclear. CDR1 MGHRA and CDR2 YSYEKL come from the germline V gene. V shed 3 bases and J shed 10 bases, with 12 bases lying between them. The CDR3 runs to 13 residues. The CDR3 bases are TGCGCCAGCAGCCAGGTAGGGATTGGAAAACTGTTTTTT. Its translation: CASSQVGIGKLFF.

This chain joins TRBV6-5 and TRBJ2-1; D is unclear. The germline V and J ends were trimmed by 6 bases and 6 bases, with 9 bases remaining between them. The germline V gene encodes CDR1 MNHEY and CDR2 SVGAGI. This CDR3 has 12 amino acids. The CDR3 region is CASSQPGNEQFF. The CDR3 nucleotides read TGTGCCAGCAGCCAGCCCGGCAATGAGCAGTTCTTC.

J is TRBJ2-3 and V is TRBV4-2, with no clear D. The CDR3 runs 16 residues. Germline V gene data show CDR1 as LGHNA and CDR2 as YNFKEQ. V was clipped by 0 bases and J by 1 base, with 11 bases between them. This CDR3 is CASSQDISGRTDTQYF. DNA for the CDR3: TGTGCCAGCAGCCAAGATATAAGTGGGCGCACAGATACGCAGTATTTT.

This sequence joins TRBV6-1 and TRBJ1-5, with no clear D. CDR3 size: 12 residues. V was shortened by 2 bases and J by 11 bases, with 10 bases between the two germline ends. Per the germline V gene, CDR1 is MNHNS and CDR2 is SASEGT. CDR3 in amino acids: CASSERLSSQHF. The CDR3 nucleotides read TGTGCCAGCAGTGAAAGGTTATCTTCCCAGCATTTT.

J is TRBJ1-5 and V is TRBV19, with a tentative D call TRBD1 (5 bases). The CDR3 has 16 amino acids. Per the germline V gene, CDR1 is LNHDA and CDR2 is SQIVND (reference sequence). Trimming removed 5 bases at V and 4 bases at J, with 18 bases between. For the CDR3, the DNA is TGTGCCAGTAGTGCCGAAGGGGTTAGGGTAAATCAGCCCCAGCATTTT. The encoded protein is CASSAEGVRVNQPQHF.

The J gene is TRBJ1-3, the V gene TRBV7-9; possibly TRBD1 for D (6 bases). V lost 3 bases and J 0 bases, leaving 9 bases between the germline ends. The CDR3 contains 15 residues. Germline V lookup: CDR1 SEHNR, CDR2 FQNEAQ (reference sequence). The CDR3 region is CASSLDRFSGNTIYF. CDR3 in DNA: TGTGCCAGCAGCTTGGACAGATTCTCTGGAAACACCATATATTTT.

CDR3 residues: CASSSRTGGTDTQYF. The CDR3 DNA reads TGTGCCAGCTCATCTCGGACAGGGGGGACAGATACGCAGTATTTT. The chain couples TRBV18 to TRBJ2-3; TRBD1 matches at 10 bases. CDR1 is KGHSH, CDR2 LQKENI, per germline. The CDR3 totals 15 residues. V lost 5 bases and J lost 3; bases outside the gene matches: 5.